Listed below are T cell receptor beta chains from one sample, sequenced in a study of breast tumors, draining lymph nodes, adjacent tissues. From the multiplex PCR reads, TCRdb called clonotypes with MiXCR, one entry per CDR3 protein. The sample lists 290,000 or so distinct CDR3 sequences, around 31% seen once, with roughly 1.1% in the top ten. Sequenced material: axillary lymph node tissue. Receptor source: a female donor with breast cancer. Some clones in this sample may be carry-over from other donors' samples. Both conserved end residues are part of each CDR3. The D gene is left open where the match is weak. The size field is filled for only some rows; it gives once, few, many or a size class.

cdr3_aa: CASSQGINRVAGNTIYF; cdr3_nt: TGTGCCAGCAGCCAAGGAATTAACAGGGTCGCTGGAAACACCATATATTTT; v_call: TRBV3-1; clone_size: NA; d_call: NA; j_call: TRBJ1-3
cdr3_aa: CATSDLRGGGETQYF; cdr3_nt: TGTGCCACCAGTGATTTGAGGGGAGGTGGGGAGACCCAGTACTTC; v_call: TRBV24-1; clone_size: many; d_call: NA; j_call: TRBJ2-5
cdr3_aa: CSARLAGNEQYF; cdr3_nt: TGCAGTGCTAGACTAGCGGGGAACGAGCAGTACTTC; v_call: TRBV20-1; clone_size: many; d_call: TRBD2; j_call: TRBJ2-7
cdr3_aa: CASRELGGIQYF; cdr3_nt: TGTGCCAGCAGGGAACTGGGGGGGATTCAGTACTTC; v_call: TRBV12-3/TRBV12-4; clone_size: few; d_call: TRBD2; j_call: TRBJ2-4
cdr3_aa: CASSLLRLSGRASAGANVLTF; cdr3_nt: TGTGCCAGCAGCTTATTGCGTCTTAGCGGGAGGGCCAGTGCTGGGGCCAACGTCCTGACTTTC; v_call: TRBV7-3; clone_size: many; d_call: TRBD2; j_call: TRBJ2-6
cdr3_aa: CASSLGTGYTGELFF; cdr3_nt: TGTGCCAGCAGTTTGGGGACAGGATACACCGGGGAGCTGTTTTTT; v_call: TRBV12-3/TRBV12-4; clone_size: many; d_call: TRBD1; j_call: TRBJ2-2
cdr3_aa: CASSFSVFTTDTQHF; cdr3_nt: TGTGCCAGCAGCTTTAGTGTTTTCACAACGGATACGCAGCATTTT; v_call: TRBV7-3; clone_size: once; d_call: NA; j_call: TRBJ1-5
cdr3_aa: CASSREKGPSAHEQFF; cdr3_nt: TGTGCCAGCAGTCGTGAAAAGGGACCCTCCGCCCATGAGCAGTTCTTC; v_call: TRBV6-1; clone_size: few; d_call: NA; j_call: TRBJ2-1
cdr3_aa: CASSVVDNDQPRHF; cdr3_nt: TGTGCCAGCAGCGTAGTGGACAATGATCAGCCCCGGCATTTT; v_call: TRBV9; clone_size: NA; d_call: NA; j_call: TRBJ1-5
cdr3_aa: CASSYWDTDNQPQHF; cdr3_nt: TGTGCCAGCAGTTATTGGGATACCGACAATCAGCCCCAGCATTTT; v_call: TRBV6-6; clone_size: many; d_call: NA; j_call: TRBJ1-5
cdr3_aa: CASSLAATSRADTQYF; cdr3_nt: TGTGCCAGCAGCCTCGCGGCGACTAGCCGGGCAGATACGCAGTATTTT; v_call: TRBV7-2; clone_size: many; d_call: TRBD2; j_call: TRBJ2-3
cdr3_aa: CSMGLQATDTQYF; cdr3_nt: TGCAGTATGGGTCTGCAAGCCACAGATACGCAGTATTTT; v_call: TRBV29-1; clone_size: NA; d_call: NA; j_call: TRBJ2-3
cdr3_aa: CASSLGLANAETQYF; cdr3_nt: TGCGCCAGCAGCTTGGGGCTAGCGAACGCAGAGACCCAGTACTTC; v_call: TRBV5-1; clone_size: many; d_call: NA; j_call: TRBJ2-5
cdr3_aa: CASSFGDRGGEQFF; cdr3_nt: TGTGCCAGCAGCTTCGGGGACAGGGGTGGTGAGCAGTTCTTC; v_call: TRBV9; clone_size: many; d_call: TRBD1; j_call: TRBJ2-1
cdr3_aa: CASILAGTYEQYF; cdr3_nt: TGCGCCAGCATATTGGCAGGGACCTACGAGCAGTACTTC; v_call: TRBV10-1; clone_size: NA; d_call: NA; j_call: TRBJ2-7
cdr3_aa: CATSRGGVGETQYF; cdr3_nt: TGTGCCACCAGCAGAGGGGGGGTGGGGGAGACCCAGTACTTC; v_call: TRBV15; clone_size: many; d_call: NA; j_call: TRBJ2-5
cdr3_aa: CASQPGDPTDTQYF; cdr3_nt: TGTGCCAGCCAGCCGGGAGACCCCACAGATACGCAGTATTTT; v_call: TRBV6-4; clone_size: NA; d_call: NA; j_call: TRBJ2-3
cdr3_aa: CASGLGQGYGYTF; cdr3_nt: TGTGCCAGCGGTTTGGGACAGGGTTATGGCTACACCTTC; v_call: TRBV6-6; clone_size: NA; d_call: TRBD1; j_call: TRBJ1-2
cdr3_aa: CASSQDSRPQKTQYF; cdr3_nt: TGTGCCAGCAGCCAAGACTCGCGCCCTCAAAAGACCCAGTACTTC; v_call: TRBV4-2; clone_size: many; d_call: NA; j_call: TRBJ2-5
cdr3_aa: CASARRGQPGQETQYF; cdr3_nt: TGTGCCAGCGCACGTAGGGGGCAACCTGGCCAAGAGACCCAGTACTTC; v_call: TRBV13; clone_size: many; d_call: TRBD1; j_call: TRBJ2-5
cdr3_aa: CSASGRLAGETQYF; cdr3_nt: TGCAGTGCTAGTGGCCGTCTAGCGGGAGAGACCCAGTACTTC; v_call: TRBV20-1; clone_size: NA; d_call: TRBD2; j_call: TRBJ2-5
cdr3_aa: CASSYSVGLGPASYNEQFF; cdr3_nt: TGTGCCAGCAGTTACTCGGTTGGACTGGGACCTGCATCCTACAATGAGCAGTTCTTC; v_call: TRBV6-6; clone_size: few; d_call: NA; j_call: TRBJ2-1
cdr3_aa: CASSDRVNTEAFF; cdr3_nt: TGTGCCAGCAGCGACAGGGTGAACACTGAAGCTTTCTTT; v_call: TRBV9; clone_size: many; d_call: NA; j_call: TRBJ1-1
cdr3_aa: CASSLEGVGEQYF; cdr3_nt: TGTGCCAGCAGCTTAGAGGGAGTGGGTGAGCAGTACTTC; v_call: TRBV11-2; clone_size: many; d_call: NA; j_call: TRBJ2-7
cdr3_aa: CSVEGDQYIDEQFF; cdr3_nt: TGCAGCGTTGAAGGCGACCAGTATATCGATGAGCAGTTCTTC; v_call: TRBV29-1; clone_size: many; d_call: NA; j_call: TRBJ2-1
cdr3_aa: CASSEPGTGGRGYTF; cdr3_nt: TGTGCCAGCAGTGAGCCCGGGACAGGGGGCCGGGGCTACACCTTC; v_call: TRBV25-1; clone_size: many; d_call: TRBD1; j_call: TRBJ1-2
cdr3_aa: CASKPGQGYTGELFF; cdr3_nt: TGTGCCAGCAAACCGGGACAGGGGTACACCGGGGAGCTGTTTTTT; v_call: TRBV6-6; clone_size: many; d_call: TRBD1; j_call: TRBJ2-2
cdr3_aa: CASSIETERGGYTF; cdr3_nt: TGTGCCAGTAGTATAGAGACAGAAAGGGGAGGCTACACCTTC; v_call: TRBV19; clone_size: many; d_call: NA; j_call: TRBJ1-2
cdr3_aa: CASSSLMDGELFF; cdr3_nt: TGTGCCAGCAGCTCCCTTATGGACGGGGAGCTGTTTTTT; v_call: TRBV11-1; clone_size: many; d_call: NA; j_call: TRBJ2-2
cdr3_aa: CASSLEVGGRGETQYF; cdr3_nt: TGTGCCAGCAGCTTAGAGGTGGGAGGGAGAGGCGAGACCCAGTACTTC; v_call: TRBV7-2; clone_size: many; d_call: TRBD2; j_call: TRBJ2-5
cdr3_aa: CASSLIAGGSLNEQFF; cdr3_nt: TGTGCCAGCAGCTTAATAGCGGGAGGGAGTCTCAATGAGCAGTTCTTC; v_call: TRBV7-3; clone_size: many; d_call: TRBD2; j_call: TRBJ2-1
cdr3_aa: CASSPMLGLAGGFSSYEQYF; cdr3_nt: TGTGCCAGCAGCCCTATGCTCGGACTAGCGGGAGGATTTAGCTCCTACGAGCAGTACTTC; v_call: TRBV14; clone_size: many; d_call: TRBD2; j_call: TRBJ2-7
cdr3_aa: CASSDQGDPLHF; cdr3_nt: TGTGCCAGCAGCGACCAGGGAGATCCCCTCCACTTT; v_call: TRBV7-9; clone_size: NA; d_call: NA; j_call: TRBJ1-6
cdr3_aa: CASSLIEFSRNTIYF; cdr3_nt: TGTGCCAGCAGCTTGATAGAGTTCAGTCGGAACACCATATATTTT; v_call: TRBV5-6; clone_size: many; d_call: NA; j_call: TRBJ1-3
cdr3_aa: CATSRAQGQAQHF; cdr3_nt: TGTGCCACCAGCAGAGCACAGGGGCAGGCCCAGCATTTT; v_call: TRBV15; clone_size: NA; d_call: TRBD1; j_call: TRBJ1-5
cdr3_aa: CAIGTLSSYNEQFF; cdr3_nt: TGTGCTATTGGGACACTCTCATCCTACAATGAGCAGTTCTTC; v_call: TRBV10-3; clone_size: many; d_call: NA; j_call: TRBJ2-1
cdr3_aa: CASSSRLAWGQETQYF; cdr3_nt: TGTGCCAGCAGCAGTCGACTAGCGTGGGGCCAAGAGACCCAGTACTTC; v_call: TRBV5-6; clone_size: few; d_call: TRBD2; j_call: TRBJ2-5
cdr3_aa: CASSFGERNSPLHF; cdr3_nt: TGTGCCAGCAGCTTCGGGGAGCGGAATTCACCCCTCCACTTT; v_call: TRBV5-8; clone_size: many; d_call: NA; j_call: TRBJ1-6